The 14 T cell receptor beta chains listed next were all sequenced from one sample in a study of blood T cell repertoires in COVID-19. Only in-frame clones appear in the TCRdb table, and some are missing; sequencing was by immunoSEQ multiplex PCR. The sample has 240,000 or so clones, approximately 85% seen once. The material sequenced was peripheral blood. All receptors derive from a man at least 80 years old with acute or convalescent COVID-19.

The chain recombines TRBV2 with TRBJ2-2, with 13 nucleotides matching TRBD2. The V gene end was trimmed by 7 bases and the J gene end by 6 bases; junction bases not matched to a gene: 5. This CDR3 is 15 amino acids long. Germline-derived CDR1 and CDR2 are SNHLY and FYNNEI. CDR3 residues: CASTRTSGGSGELFF. CDR3 nucleotide sequence: TGTGCCAGCACTAGGACTAGCGGGGGCTCCGGGGAGCTGTTTTTT. The variable domain in full, completed from reference TRBV2 and TRBJ2-2, reads EPEVTQTPSHQVTQMGQEVILRCVPISNHLYFYWYRQILGQKVEFLVSFYNNEISEKSEIFDDQFSVERPDGSNFTLKIRSTKLEDSAMYFCASTRTSGGSGELFFGEGSRLTVL.

The chain combines TRBV19 with TRBJ1-3, with TRBD1 matching 12 bases. The germline V gene encodes CDR1 LNHDA and CDR2 SQIVND (reference sequence). V was pared by 7 bases and J by 4 bases, with 8 bases of the junction left unmatched. This CDR3 region has 16 residues. The CDR3, as DNA: TGTGCCAGTACCAAGAGCGGGACAGGGGGCGGAAACACCATATATTTT. This codes for CASTKSGTGGGNTIYF.

This sequence joins TRBV25-1 and TRBJ2-7; tentative D call: TRBD2 (6 bases). This CDR3 has 11 residues. From germline, CDR1 is MGHDK and CDR2 SYGVNS. Trimming took 10 bases from V and 4 from J, leaving 11 bases between them. The CDR3 is CATGGGYEQYF. For the CDR3, the DNA is TGTGCCACCGGGGGTGGTTACGAGCAGTACTTC.

V and J are TRBV5-1 and TRBJ2-1; no reliable D call. This CDR3 is 14 amino acids long. Germline V lookup: CDR1 SGHRS, CDR2 YFSETQ. The V end was cut by 0 bases, the J end by 8 bases, with 12 bases between. The CDR3 DNA sequence: TGCGCCAGCAGCTTGGGCCGTAGCCCCGATGAGCAGTTCTTC. Protein sequence: CASSLGRSPDEQFF.

The gene calls are TRBV7-2 and TRBJ2-5, with D possibly being TRBD1 (5 bases). This CDR3 has 15 amino acids. The germline V and J ends were trimmed by 2 bases and 5 bases, with 15 bases remaining between them. Germline assignment: CDR1 SGHTA and CDR2 FQGNSA. The CDR3 is CASSLSAQAGETQYF. The CDR3 nucleotides read TGTGCCAGCAGCTTATCCGCACAGGCAGGGGAGACCCAGTACTTC. The full variable domain, in which reference TRBV7-2 and TRBJ2-5 provide the parts outside the CDR3, is GAGVSQSPSNKVTEKGKDVELRCDPISGHTALYWYRQSLGQGLEFLIYFQGNSAPDKSGLPSDRFSAERTGGSVSTLTIQRTQQEDSAVYLCASSLSAQAGETQYFGPGTRLLVL.

The chain recombines TRBV15 with TRBJ1-1; 9 positions agree with TRBD1. Germline CDR1 and CDR2: LNHNV and YYDKDF (reference sequence). V was pared by 0 bases and J by 11 bases, with 7 bases of the junction left unmatched. This CDR3 region has 14 residues. For the CDR3, the DNA is TGTGCCACCAGCAGAGATAGAGGGACAGGGCGCGCTTTCTTT. Residues: CATSRDRGTGRAFF.

This chain joins TRBV21-1 and TRBJ1-1. TRBV21-1 is given as a pseudogene. This CDR3 has 17 amino acids. The CDR3 region has the DNA TGTGCCAGCCTATGGCACCTCAAAGACTGGATGAACACTGAAGCTTTCTTT. Translating gives CASLWHLKDWMNTEAFF.

This clone was recorded only once. The chain is built from TRBV28 and TRBJ1-2; the match to TRBD1 covers 10 bases. Germline CDR1 is MDHEN and CDR2 is SYDVKM. V lost 6 bases, J lost 4 bases, and 8 bases stayed unmatched. This CDR3 is 15 amino acids long. In nucleotides, the CDR3 is TGTGCCAGCAGACCCGGGACAGGGGCGTCCTATGGCTACACCTTC. This codes for CASRPGTGASYGYTF.

This clone is a singleton in its sample. This chain links TRBV5-5 with TRBJ1-6; maybe TRBD1 (6 bases). There are 15 residues in the CDR3. V lost 3 bases and J lost 6, with 13 bases in between. CDR1 and CDR2 (germline): SGHKS, YYEKEE (reference sequence). The CDR3 is CASSSLAGANSPLHF. CDR3 nucleotides: TGTGCCAGCAGCTCCCTGGCAGGGGCTAATTCACCCCTCCACTTT.

This clone appeared a few times. The genes are TRBV5-1 and TRBJ1-1, with D uncertain. V lost 2 bases and J lost 4, with 15 bases in between. The CDR3 totals 15 residues. Germline CDR1 SGHRS, CDR2 YFSETQ. The DNA for the CDR3 is TGCGCCAGCAGCTTCGGTGATCGGAGGGCCACTGAAGCTTTCTTT. It yields the protein CASSFGDRRATEAFF.

This clone was seen a few times. The chain is built from TRBV19 and TRBJ1-5; TRBD1 is a possible D gene (5 bases). The CDR3 is 14 residues long. Germline V gene lookup returns CDR1 LNHDA and CDR2 SQIVND (reference sequence). V was cut by 3 bases and J by 2 bases, with 8 bases left in between. The CDR3 coding sequence is TGTGCCAGTAGTATTGAACAGGGCAATCAGCCCCAGCATTTT. Protein sequence: CASSIEQGNQPQHF.

A few counts support this clone. The chain links TRBV5-1 to TRBJ1-1; no firm D call. Trimming removed 7 bases at V and 6 bases at J, with 16 bases between. The CDR3 has 13 residues. From germline, CDR1 is SGHRS and CDR2 YFSETQ. CDR3 in DNA: TGCGCCAGCGGGCGTCGCCTGGGCTCTGAAGCTTTCTTT. Translation: CASGRRLGSEAFF.

The rearrangement uses TRBV9 and TRBJ1-2, with D hard to call. In germline, CDR1 is SGDLS, CDR2 YYNGEE. The CDR3 loop spans 13 amino acids. V shed 4 bases and J shed 0 bases, with 7 bases lying between them. The CDR3 coding sequence is TGTGCCAGCAGCTCAGGTGCTAACTATGGCTACACCTTC. Its translation: CASSSGANYGYTF.

The J gene is TRBJ1-1, the V gene TRBV12-5; a weak D match, TRBD1 (5 bases). Germline V gives CDR1 LGHNT, CDR2 FRNRAP. The CDR3 length is 12 residues. The V end lost 6 bases, the J end lost 5 bases, and 10 bases lay between the germline ends. The CDR3, as DNA: TGTGCTAGTGGCCCCCGGGGGACTGAAGCTTTCTTT. This gives the protein CASGPRGTEAFF.